The rows below give T cell receptor beta chains drawn from one sample of a study of STAT5B mutations in CD4+ large granular lymphocyte leukemia. Assay: immunoSEQ multiplex PCR; the TCRdb copy retains only in-frame clones and omits some. The sample yields tens of thousands of clones, just under 75% seen once. The specimen was CD4+ T cells from blood buffy coats. These receptors originate from a human donor in good health. Each CDR3 is given without its conserved first and last residue. Fields, in order: J gene, V gene, CDR3 length, CDR3 protein.

J gene: TRBJ1-5; V gene: TRBV6-1; CDR3 length: 11; CDR3 protein: ASSGFQNQPQH
J gene: TRBJ2-3; V gene: TRBV9; CDR3 length: 14; CDR3 protein: ASSVSLSTSTDTQY
J gene: TRBJ1-1; V gene: TRBV2; CDR3 length: 14; CDR3 protein: ASIQPLGGRATEAF
J gene: TRBJ2-7; V gene: TRBV28; CDR3 length: 13; CDR3 protein: ASHRRDSLSYERY
J gene: TRBJ1-5; V gene: TRBV28; CDR3 length: 13; CDR3 protein: ASSFASGGRQPQH
J gene: TRBJ1-1; V gene: TRBV18; CDR3 length: 10; CDR3 protein: ASSMGRAEAF
J gene: TRBJ2-3; V gene: TRBV7-9; CDR3 length: 13; CDR3 protein: ASSLGAGGTDTQY
J gene: TRBJ2-7; V gene: TRBV11-3; CDR3 length: 9; CDR3 protein: ASSSSYEQY
J gene: TRBJ2-1; V gene: TRBV5-6; CDR3 length: 12; CDR3 protein: ASSLGSRDNEQF
J gene: TRBJ1-1; V gene: TRBV6-1; CDR3 length: 13; CDR3 protein: ASYDHGSTFTEAF
J gene: TRBJ1-6; V gene: TRBV5-6; CDR3 length: 15; CDR3 protein: ASSLGLMDSSIGPLH
J gene: TRBJ2-7; V gene: TRBV6-5; CDR3 length: 12; CDR3 protein: ASRWTTGNYEQY
J gene: TRBJ1-2; V gene: TRBV5-1; CDR3 length: 13; CDR3 protein: ASNPAGRTNYGYT
J gene: TRBJ1-1; V gene: TRBV5-1; CDR3 length: 11; CDR3 protein: ASKNRVNTEAF
J gene: TRBJ1-5; V gene: TRBV6-1; CDR3 length: 13; CDR3 protein: ASSEVWGAGQPQH
J gene: TRBJ1-5; V gene: TRBV6-6; CDR3 length: 13; CDR3 protein: ASSQGQGVDQPQH
J gene: TRBJ1-2; V gene: TRBV6-1; CDR3 length: 12; CDR3 protein: ASSEVAGAYGYT
J gene: TRBJ2-1; V gene: TRBV5-4; CDR3 length: 12; CDR3 protein: ASSLYDGNNEQF
J gene: TRBJ2-3; V gene: TRBV5-4; CDR3 length: 14; CDR3 protein: ASSFKAGTSTDTQY
J gene: TRBJ1-2; V gene: TRBV20-1; CDR3 length: 9; CDR3 protein: SADTNYGYT
J gene: TRBJ2-1; V gene: TRBV9; CDR3 length: 16; CDR3 protein: ASSVASGRTGAKDEQF
J gene: TRBJ1-3; V gene: TRBV19; CDR3 length: 11; CDR3 protein: ARTGGSGNTIY
J gene: TRBJ2-1; V gene: TRBV7-9; CDR3 length: 12; CDR3 protein: ASSGRDNYNEQF
J gene: TRBJ1-2; V gene: TRBV4-2; CDR3 length: 13; CDR3 protein: ASSQEVGATYGYT
J gene: TRBJ2-2; V gene: TRBV11-3; CDR3 length: 12; CDR3 protein: ASSSGQYTGELF
J gene: TRBJ1-1; V gene: TRBV28; CDR3 length: 13; CDR3 protein: ASTLRGWGNTEAF
J gene: TRBJ1-6; V gene: TRBV19; CDR3 length: 14; CDR3 protein: ASRDNRDAFNSPLH
J gene: TRBJ1-5; V gene: TRBV6-5; CDR3 length: 11; CDR3 protein: ASSYRRNQPQH
J gene: TRBJ2-5; V gene: TRBV5-1; CDR3 length: 12; CDR3 protein: ASSLGLADGTQY
J gene: TRBJ2-1; V gene: TRBV9; CDR3 length: 12; CDR3 protein: ASSVANLRGEQF
J gene: TRBJ1-2; V gene: TRBV28; CDR3 length: 13; CDR3 protein: ASIGIGDRGGGYT
J gene: TRBJ2-5; V gene: TRBV5-6; CDR3 length: 13; CDR3 protein: ASSVGPRGQETQY
J gene: TRBJ1-2; V gene: TRBV9; CDR3 length: 16; CDR3 protein: ASSPRETRREANYGYT
J gene: TRBJ1-1; V gene: TRBV19; CDR3 length: 14; CDR3 protein: ASSMDGRGMNTEAF
J gene: TRBJ1-2; V gene: TRBV7-2; CDR3 length: 12; CDR3 protein: ASSSPATVYGYT
J gene: TRBJ2-1; V gene: TRBV29-1; CDR3 length: 18; CDR3 protein: SVEDRFALVADRPTNEQF
J gene: TRBJ2-3; V gene: TRBV9; CDR3 length: 13; CDR3 protein: ASSVGAGITDTQY
J gene: TRBJ1-6; V gene: TRBV29-1; CDR3 length: 12; CDR3 protein: SVAVGLSGSPLH
J gene: TRBJ1-1; V gene: TRBV7-2; CDR3 length: 14; CDR3 protein: ASSLGDRGLGTEAF
J gene: TRBJ1-2; V gene: TRBV6-1; CDR3 length: 13; CDR3 protein: ASSEAPGQSYGYT
J gene: TRBJ2-7; V gene: TRBV7-2; CDR3 length: 13; CDR3 protein: ASSPQAGGFYEQY
J gene: TRBJ2-4; V gene: TRBV29-1; CDR3 length: 10; CDR3 protein: SVGQGADIQY
J gene: TRBJ2-7; V gene: TRBV9; CDR3 length: 12; CDR3 protein: ASSPGGVPEEQY